A selection of T cell receptor beta chains follows, all from one sample in a study. TCRdb ran MiXCR on the RT-PCR reads and lists one entry per CDR3 protein. Of about 680,000 distinct CDR3 sequences in the sample, about 14% were seen once. The sample was memory CD4+ T cells from blood. The source is a female donor in good health, serving as a healthy control. Each CDR3 is given with its conserved first and last residue. D genes are given only for firm matches. Clone size is shown for a subset of rows, as once, few, many or a class of expanded clone.

>TRBV20-1|TRBJ2-1|many|-
CSARRPIPSYNEQFF
TGCAGTGCTCGGAGACCCATACCGTCCTACAATGAGCAGTTCTTC
>TRBV7-2|TRBJ2-3|few|TRBD2
CASSLARLAGGTDTQYF
TGTGCCAGCAGCTTAGCGAGACTAGCGGGAGGCACAGATACGCAGTATTTT
>TRBV5-6|TRBJ2-2|many|-
CASSLPGQNTGELFF
TGTGCCAGCAGCTTACCGGGACAGAACACCGGGGAGCTGTTTTTT
>TRBV7-2|TRBJ2-3|-|-
CASSLSTFYDTQYF
TGTGCCAGCAGCTTAAGTACTTTCTATGATACGCAGTATTTT
>TRBV5-1|TRBJ2-3|many|-
CASSVGRPGTDTQYF
TGCGCCAGCAGCGTCGGAAGGCCGGGCACAGATACGCAGTATTTT
>TRBV11-3|TRBJ2-3|-|-
CASSLFGLNTDTQYF
TGTGCCAGCAGCTTGTTCGGACTCAACACAGATACGCAGTATTTT
>TRBV5-1|TRBJ1-1|few|-
CATTPGDANTEAFF
TGCGCCACCACCCCGGGGGATGCGAACACTGAAGCTTTCTTT
>TRBV10-3|TRBJ2-7|few|-
CAISESPSGTYEQYF
TGTGCCATCAGTGAGTCCCCAAGCGGTACCTACGAGCAGTACTTC
>TRBV2|TRBJ2-7|-|TRBD1
CASDRGQVSVEQYF
TGTGCCAGCGATAGGGGGCAAGTCTCTGTCGAGCAGTACTTC
>TRBV20-1|TRBJ2-5|-|TRBD1
CSARDRGQGSVGETQYF
TGCAGTGCTAGAGATCGGGGACAGGGGTCGGTGGGAGAGACCCAGTACTTC
>TRBV12-3/TRBV12-4|TRBJ2-1|many|-
CASRSRQGGVDNEQFF
TGTGCCAGCAGGTCCAGACAGGGAGGGGTGGACAATGAGCAGTTCTTC
>TRBV18|TRBJ2-1|-|-
CASSWTEYNEQFF
TGTGCCAGCTCATGGACGGAATACAATGAGCAGTTCTTC
>TRBV12-3/TRBV12-4|TRBJ1-5|few|-
CASSLGVRGLNQPQHF
TGTGCCAGCAGTTTAGGGGTTCGTGGGTTGAATCAGCCCCAGCATTTT
>TRBV6-2/TRBV6-3|TRBJ2-7|-|TRBD2
CASSYGTSPHEQYF
TGTGCCAGCAGTTACGGGACTAGCCCACACGAGCAGTACTTC
>TRBV28|TRBJ1-2|-|TRBD1
CASRSGTAYYGYTF
TGTGCCAGCAGGTCCGGGACAGCATACTATGGCTACACCTTC
>TRBV27|TRBJ1-2|-|-
CASSLYGQSVGYTF
TGTGCCAGCAGTTTATATGGGCAAAGCGTTGGCTACACCTTC
>TRBV7-9|TRBJ2-5|-|TRBD1
CASSLGPGQGEETQYF
TGTGCCAGCAGCTTAGGGCCGGGACAGGGTGAGGAGACCCAGTACTTC
>TRBV20-1|TRBJ2-4|many|-
CSAIPGGNVKNIQYF
TGCAGTGCGATACCCGGGGGTAATGTCAAAAACATTCAGTACTTC
>TRBV6-5|TRBJ2-5|-|TRBD2
CASSSGLAGGHAETQYF
TGTGCCAGCAGTTCGGGACTAGCGGGAGGGCATGCAGAGACCCAGTACTTC
>TRBV7-9|TRBJ2-5|-|-
CASSSPRGGRETQYF
TGTGCCAGCAGCTCCCCGCGAGGAGGCAGGGAGACCCAGTACTTC
>TRBV28|TRBJ2-3|-|-
CASSFIHSPDTQYF
TGTGCCAGCAGTTTCATTCATTCCCCAGATACGCAGTATTTT
>TRBV7-2|TRBJ2-7|-|-
CASSLEGGLYEQYF
TGTGCCAGCAGCTTAGAGGGGGGGCTGTACGAGCAGTACTTC
>TRBV20-1|TRBJ1-1|few|-
CSAKQGGGTEAFF
TGCAGTGCTAAACAGGGTGGGGGCACTGAAGCTTTCTTT
>TRBV20-1|TRBJ1-5|-|-
CSAVVGDSNQPQHF
TGCAGTGCTGTGGTGGGGGATAGCAATCAGCCCCAGCATTTT
>TRBV9|TRBJ1-2|-|-
CASSVASRGATRYTF
TGTGCCAGCAGCGTAGCGTCGAGAGGAGCGACGCGCTACACCTTC
>TRBV5-6|TRBJ1-5|many|-
CASSFRGLYSNQPQHF
TGTGCCAGCAGCTTTCGGGGTCTATATAGCAATCAGCCCCAGCATTTT
>TRBV30|TRBJ2-7|-|-
CAWSPLGETYEQYF
TGTGCCTGGAGTCCCTTGGGGGAGACCTACGAGCAGTACTTC
>TRBV5-1|TRBJ2-5|-|-
CASSLGKGGSGETQYF
TGCGCCAGCAGCTTGGGTAAAGGAGGTAGTGGTGAGACCCAGTACTTC
>TRBV20-1|TRBJ1-1|few|-
CSARDRTGVWNTEAFF
TGCAGTGCTAGAGATAGGACGGGAGTATGGAACACTGAAGCTTTCTTT
>TRBV15|TRBJ2-7|-|TRBD2
CATSREILTSGSEQYF
TGTGCCACCAGCAGAGAAATATTGACTAGCGGGAGCGAGCAGTACTTC
>TRBV6-5|TRBJ2-7|few|TRBD2
CASSYPTSGRSGSYEQYF
TGTGCCAGCAGTTACCCGACTAGCGGGAGGTCAGGCTCCTACGAGCAGTACTTC
>TRBV20-1|TRBJ2-7|-|TRBD2
CSARDIGLAGYEQYF
TGCAGTGCTAGAGATATAGGACTAGCGGGCTACGAGCAGTACTTC
>TRBV5-1|TRBJ1-1|few|-
CASSPEGWDTEAFF
TGCGCCAGCAGCCCTGAGGGGTGGGACACTGAAGCTTTCTTT
>TRBV4-3|TRBJ2-7|few|-
CASSQGGAGAPSYEQYF
TGCGCCAGCAGCCAAGGAGGGGCGGGGGCGCCGTCCTACGAGCAGTACTTC
>TRBV7-9|TRBJ2-7|many|-
CASSLDAKAYEQYF
TGTGCCAGCAGCTTAGACGCTAAGGCCTACGAGCAGTACTTC
>TRBV6-5|TRBJ2-5|few|-
CASSSFLDRQETQYF
TGTGCCAGCAGTTCCTTCCTGGACAGACAAGAGACCCAGTACTTC
>TRBV5-5|TRBJ1-2|-|-
CASSLTGPGGYGYTF
TGTGCCAGCAGCTTGACGGGCCCTGGTGGCTATGGCTACACCTTC
>TRBV6-5|TRBJ2-2|-|-
CASSYSVSSRGTGELLF
TGTGCCAGCAGTTACTCGGTTAGCTCCCGAGGCACCGGGGAGCTGTTATTT
>TRBV29-1|TRBJ1-6|many|-
CSVGWGLDSPLHF
TGCAGCGTGGGGTGGGGGTTGGACTCACCCCTCCACTTT
>TRBV20-1|TRBJ2-3|few|TRBD2
CSATSSGRPDTQYF
TGCAGTGCTACCTCTAGCGGGAGACCAGATACGCAGTATTTT
>TRBV20-1|TRBJ2-3|-|TRBD1
CSASRPTGKSTDTQYF
TGCAGTGCCTCCAGGCCGACAGGGAAGAGCACAGATACGCAGTATTTT
>TRBV12-3/TRBV12-4|TRBJ1-5|many|-
CASSLARGVSGNQPQHF
TGTGCCAGCAGTTTAGCGCGCGGGGTTTCGGGCAATCAGCCCCAGCATTTT
>TRBV10-3|TRBJ1-1|many|-
CAIRQNTEAFF
TGTGCCATCAGGCAGAACACTGAAGCTTTCTTT
>TRBV20-1|TRBJ1-2|few|TRBD1
CSAKTGTAYGYTF
TGCAGTGCTAAAACCGGGACAGCATATGGCTACACCTTC
>TRBV12-3/TRBV12-4|TRBJ2-1|many|-
CASSTRQVLEQFF
TGTGCCAGCAGTACCAGACAGGTACTAGAGCAGTTCTTC
>TRBV3-1|TRBJ2-7|-|-
CASSHFQGEQYF
TGTGCCAGCAGCCATTTCCAGGGGGAGCAGTACTTC
>TRBV20-1|TRBJ1-2|many|TRBD1
CSATKGTDYGYTF
TGCAGTGCTACTAAGGGGACAGATTATGGCTACACCTTC
>TRBV7-9|TRBJ2-3|-|-
CASSEVGRDTDTQYF
TGTGCCAGCAGCGAGGTGGGACGGGACACAGATACGCAGTATTTT
>TRBV9|TRBJ2-3|few|-
CASSPRNREPDTQYF
TGTGCCAGCAGCCCCCGGAACAGAGAACCAGATACGCAGTATTTT
>TRBV7-3|TRBJ2-2|-|-
CASSSHKTSGELFF
TGTGCCAGCAGCTCCCACAAGACCTCCGGGGAGCTGTTTTTT
>TRBV11-2|TRBJ1-5|-|-
CASSSQGSGQPQHF
TGTGCCAGCAGTTCCCAGGGTAGCGGTCAGCCCCAGCATTTT
>TRBV3-1|TRBJ1-3|few|-
CASSYSLRGNGNTIYF
TGTGCCAGCAGCTACTCTCTTAGAGGGAATGGAAACACCATATATTTT
>TRBV5-1|TRBJ2-7|many|-
CASSEQGPFSYEQYF
TGCGCCAGCAGCGAGCAGGGTCCCTTCTCCTACGAGCAGTACTTC
>TRBV7-2|TRBJ1-2|many|TRBD1
CASSLFPRGQGPLDTF
TGTGCCAGCAGCTTATTCCCAAGGGGACAGGGGCCCCTCGACACCTTC
>TRBV9|TRBJ2-3|-|TRBD2
CASSVDGRADTDTQYF
TGTGCCAGCAGCGTGGACGGGAGGGCCGACACAGATACGCAGTATTTT